This TCR beta chain was profiled in a study of cytomegalovirus exposure and HLA in healthy donors. Overall study findings and caveats: A missense variant in DCLRE1C was later tied to TCR beta V- and J-gene trimming. Specificity for CMV antigens was confirmed in vitro for a few of the CMV-associated chains. Owing to their indistinguishability, certain V segments, notably TRBV6-2 and TRBV6-3, were excluded.

The length of the CDR3 is 13 residues. Trimming took off 5 bases at V and 0 bases at J, with 6 bases between the two ends. CDR1 and CDR2 from the germline V gene are PRHDT and FYEKMQ (reference sequence). In regard to this clone: What it recognizes is unknown.

This PCR relied on a set of 60 Vbeta primers and 13 Jbeta primers. Here immunoSEQ multiplex PCR was the method, and the copy in TCRdb shows in-frame clones only, minus some. The table lists 190,000 or so clones, approximately 83% of them singletons. The TCR was taken from a boy between 2 and 10 years old in good health and CMV-seronegative. This chain links TRBV13 with TRBJ2-3; D not certain. Input material: PBMCs. CDR3 sequence (DNA): TGTGCCAGCAGCCCAAATAGCACAGATACGCAGTATTTT. It yields the protein CASSPNSTDTQYF. Complete variable domain (other parts from reference TRBV13 and TRBJ2-3): AAGVIQSPRHLIKEKRETATLKCYPIPRHDTVYWYQQGPGQDPQFLISFYEKMQSDKGSIPDRFSAQQFSDYHSELNMSSLELGDSALYFCASSPNSTDTQYFGPGTRLTVL.